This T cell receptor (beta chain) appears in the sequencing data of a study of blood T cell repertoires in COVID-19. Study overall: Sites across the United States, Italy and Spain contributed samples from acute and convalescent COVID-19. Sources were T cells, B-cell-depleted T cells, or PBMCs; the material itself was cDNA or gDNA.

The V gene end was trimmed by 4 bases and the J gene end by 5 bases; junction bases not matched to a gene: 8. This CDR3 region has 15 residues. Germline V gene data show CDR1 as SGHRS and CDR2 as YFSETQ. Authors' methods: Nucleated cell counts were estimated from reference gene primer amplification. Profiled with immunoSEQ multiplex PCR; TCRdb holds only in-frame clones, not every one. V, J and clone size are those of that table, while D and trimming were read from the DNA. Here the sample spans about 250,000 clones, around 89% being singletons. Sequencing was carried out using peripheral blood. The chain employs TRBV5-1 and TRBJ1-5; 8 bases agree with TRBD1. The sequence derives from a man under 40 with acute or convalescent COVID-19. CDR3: CASSVNTGGDQPQHF. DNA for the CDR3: TGCGCCAGCAGCGTTAACACAGGGGGGGATCAGCCCCAGCATTTT.